This T cell receptor beta chain stems from a study of T cells after yellow fever vaccination. Study background: Low-cell-number fractions were prepared with SMART-Seq v4 Ultra Low Input. Study-level results: Relatively few clonotypes were ones that appeared in both CD4 and CD8 compartments. Within FACS-sorted repertoires, abundant clonotypes contaminating from the bulk population could be present.

TCRdb redid the calling of the 5' RACE reads with MiXCR, one entry per CDR3 protein. The sample lists 99,000 or so distinct CDR3 sequences, approximately 5.5% occurring once. As to this clonotype: Its antigen remains unknown.

The CDR3 loop spans 12 amino acids. CDR1 is SGHTA and CDR2 is FQGTGA in the germline V gene. V was cut by 4 bases and J by 11 bases, with 15 bases left in between. This sequence joins TRBV7-3 and TRBJ2-7; a possible D gene is TRBD2 (7 bases). The clonotype originates from a young man who received the YFV17D yellow fever vaccine. Material: CD8+ T cells sorted from PBMCs, obtained 10 days after the yellow fever booster vaccination. CDR3 nucleotides: TGTGCCAGCAGCTGGGGCGGGGGCTTGGAGTACGTC. Residues: CASSWGGGLEYV.